This TCR beta chain was captured in a study of shared clonotypes between healthy human individuals. V was shortened by 3 bases and J by 1 base, with 13 bases between the two germline ends. This CDR3 region has 15 residues. Germline assignment: CDR1 SGHRS and CDR2 YFSETQ. A few counts support this clone. Its antigen remains unknown. Findings and caveats of the study: Clonotype sharing among the donors was expected to vary with sequencing depth. Tissue TCR repertoires likely differ from these blood-only repertoires.

Generated by immunoSEQ multiplex PCR, the TCRdb table keeps only in-frame clones and is missing some. The top ten clones hold around 10% of a sample with approximately 240,000 clones, 65% to 70% of them seen once. CD4+ cell separation produced CD45RA+ naive and CD45RA-negative memory subsets. The chain couples TRBV5-1 to TRBJ1-1; D perhaps matches TRBD1 (5 bases). The TCR comes from a man younger than 45 in good health. Sequenced material: memory CD4+ T cells sorted from blood. This sample's subset: CD45RA-negative fraction. The CDR3 sequence is CASSWGGQSNTEAFF. CDR3 DNA: TGCGCCAGCAGCTGGGGGGGTCAGTCGAACACTGAAGCTTTCTTT. Combining the CDR3 with reference TRBV5-1 and TRBJ1-1 gives the whole variable domain KAGVTQTPRYLIKTRGQQVTLSCSPISGHRSVSWYQQTPGQGLQFLFEYFSETQRNKGNFPGRFSGRQFSNSRSEMNVSTLELGDSALYLCASSWGGQSNTEAFFGQGTRLTVV.